This TCR beta chain was profiled in a study of blood T cell repertoires in COVID-19. Study-wide context: COVID-19 samples collected from the United States, Italy and Spain covered acute and convalescent phases. Nucleic acid was either cDNA or gDNA, and it came from T cells, B-cell-depleted T cells, or PBMCs.

As handled by the study authors: Amplification of reference gene primers was used by the study to estimate nucleated cell counts. The method was immunoSEQ multiplex PCR; TCRdb's version includes in-frame clones alone and lacks a portion of them. That table furnishes V, J and clone size, whereas the DNA furnished D and trimming. The table records roughly 130,000 clones, about 85% of them present only once. Germline V gene lookup returns CDR1 SGHTA and CDR2 FQGTGA. The V and J ends lost 10 bases and 6 bases, in that order; junction bases with no gene match: 15. CDR3 length: 16 residues. The receptor's source is a man aged 35-49 years with active or convalescent COVID-19. The chain has TRBV7-3 and TRBJ1-2, with 12 bases matching TRBD1. The sequencing sample was made of peripheral blood. CDR3 coding DNA: TGTGCCAACCCAACGGAGCCGGGACAGGGGGCGAATGGCTACACCTTC. Translated, it gives CANPTEPGQGANGYTF.